The T cell receptor (beta chain) under discussion was sequenced for a study of blood T cell repertoires in COVID-19. Study-wide context: Whether acute or convalescent, the COVID-19 samples came from the United States, Italy and Spain. Sample material is recorded as cDNA or gDNA derived from T cells, B-cell-depleted T cells, or PBMCs.

Germline V gene data show CDR1 as MDHEN and CDR2 as SYDVKM. CDR3 length: 13 amino acids. V was pared by 6 bases and J by 7 bases, with 16 bases between. In the source study's methods: Amplifying reference gene primers gave estimates of nucleated cell counts. Libraries were prepared by immunoSEQ multiplex PCR; TCRdb keeps only in-frame clonotypes and omits some of them. That table supplies the V and J calls and clone size; D and trimming were determined from the DNA. This sample has 75,000 to 100,000 clones, with over 75% found just once. Specimen: peripheral blood. This receptor was taken from a human donor in a cohort sampled during active COVID-19. The V gene is TRBV28, the J gene TRBJ2-7; TRBD2 is a possible D gene (6 bases). The CDR3 DNA reads TGTGCCAGCAGGGTATCCGGGAGAGGGGAGCAGTACTTC. It translates to CASRVSGRGEQYF.